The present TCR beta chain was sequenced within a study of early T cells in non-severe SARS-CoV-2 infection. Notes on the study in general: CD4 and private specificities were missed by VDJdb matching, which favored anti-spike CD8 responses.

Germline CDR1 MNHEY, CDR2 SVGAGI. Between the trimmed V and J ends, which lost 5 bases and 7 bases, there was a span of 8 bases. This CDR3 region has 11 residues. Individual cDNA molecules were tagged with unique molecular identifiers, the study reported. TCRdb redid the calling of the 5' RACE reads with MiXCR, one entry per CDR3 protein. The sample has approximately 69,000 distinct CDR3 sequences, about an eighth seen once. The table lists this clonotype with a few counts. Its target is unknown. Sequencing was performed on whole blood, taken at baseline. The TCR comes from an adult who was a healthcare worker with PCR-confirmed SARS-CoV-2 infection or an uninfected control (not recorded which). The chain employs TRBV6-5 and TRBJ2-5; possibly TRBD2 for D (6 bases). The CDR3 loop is CASSHGGTQYF. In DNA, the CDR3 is TGTGCCAGCAGTCACGGGGGGACCCAGTACTTC.